This TCR beta chain was sequenced for a study of cytomegalovirus exposure and HLA in healthy donors. Turning to this clone: Its antigen is not identified.

Study results and limitations: Most subjects had HLA-A and HLA-B alleles reportedly predicted accurately by TCR beta sequences.

Primers: 60 Vbeta forward and 13 Jbeta reverse. Here immunoSEQ multiplex PCR was the method, and the copy in TCRdb shows in-frame clones only, minus some. The repertoire has under 200,000 clones, around 80% of them found once; the top ten carry around 4.4%. The receptor comes from a woman aged 45-60 years in good health and CMV-seropositive. Sequencing was done on a sample of PBMCs.

The CDR3 region is CASSLATGGDNSPLHF. The CDR3, as DNA: TGTGCCAGCAGCTTAGCGACAGGGGGGGATAATTCACCCCTCCACTTT. This chain joins TRBV7-8 and TRBJ1-6; TRBD1 matches at 9 bases. V gave up 0 bases and J gave up 5 bases; unmatched junction bases: 2. The CDR3 contains 16 residues. CDR1 SGHVS and CDR2 FQNEAQ come from the germline V gene.